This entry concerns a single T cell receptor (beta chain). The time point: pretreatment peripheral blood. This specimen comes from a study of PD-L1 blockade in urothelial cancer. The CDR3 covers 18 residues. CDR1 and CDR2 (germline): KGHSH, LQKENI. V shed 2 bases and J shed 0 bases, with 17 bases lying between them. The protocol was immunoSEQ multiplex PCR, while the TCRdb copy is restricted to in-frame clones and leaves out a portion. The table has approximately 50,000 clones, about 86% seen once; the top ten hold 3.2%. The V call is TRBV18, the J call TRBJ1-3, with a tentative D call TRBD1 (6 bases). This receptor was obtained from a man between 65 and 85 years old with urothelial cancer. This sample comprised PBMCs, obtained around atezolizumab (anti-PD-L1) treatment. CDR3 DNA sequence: TGTGCCAGCTCACCATCCGGGACAAGGCATCGCTCTGGAAACACCATATATTTT. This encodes CASSPSGTRHRSGNTIYF.